This T cell receptor (beta chain) was retrieved from a study of shared clonotypes between healthy human individuals. Across the study: CD4 naive and memory got three plates each, CD8 naive two, CD8 memory one. Study outcomes and limitations: Of the naive CD4 clonotypes, approximately 5% were shared across a handful of donors.

The repertoire was sequenced with immunoSEQ multiplex PCR; TCRdb's copy has only in-frame clones and lacks some. The sample contains some 500,000 clones, around 96% of which appear only once. In regard to this clone: Its antigen is as yet unknown.

Between the trimmed V and J ends, which lost 11 bases and 5 bases, there was a span of 10 bases. In germline, CDR1 is MNHEY, CDR2 SVGAGI. The CDR3 is made up of 11 amino acids. This chain links TRBV6-5 with TRBJ1-5; no clear D gene. This sequence originates from a woman in her thirties in good health. Material: naive CD4+ T cells sorted from blood. The subset is: CD45RA+ positively selected. The CDR3 DNA reads as TGTGCCCCCGAGAGGGATCAGCCCCAGCATTTT. Amino acids: CAPERDQPQHF.